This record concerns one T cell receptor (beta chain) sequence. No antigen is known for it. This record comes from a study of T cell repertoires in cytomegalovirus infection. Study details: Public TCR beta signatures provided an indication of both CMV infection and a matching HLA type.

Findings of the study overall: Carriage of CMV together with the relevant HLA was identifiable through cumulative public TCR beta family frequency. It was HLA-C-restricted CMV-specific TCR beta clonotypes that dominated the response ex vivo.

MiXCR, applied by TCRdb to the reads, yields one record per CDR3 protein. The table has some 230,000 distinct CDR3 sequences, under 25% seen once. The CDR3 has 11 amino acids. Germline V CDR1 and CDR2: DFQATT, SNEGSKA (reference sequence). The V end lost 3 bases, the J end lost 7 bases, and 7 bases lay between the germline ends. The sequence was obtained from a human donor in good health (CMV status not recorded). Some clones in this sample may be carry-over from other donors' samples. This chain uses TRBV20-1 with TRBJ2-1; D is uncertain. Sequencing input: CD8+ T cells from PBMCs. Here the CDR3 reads CSASLGNEQFF. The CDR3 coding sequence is TGCAGTGCTAGTCTGGGGAATGAGCAGTTCTTC.